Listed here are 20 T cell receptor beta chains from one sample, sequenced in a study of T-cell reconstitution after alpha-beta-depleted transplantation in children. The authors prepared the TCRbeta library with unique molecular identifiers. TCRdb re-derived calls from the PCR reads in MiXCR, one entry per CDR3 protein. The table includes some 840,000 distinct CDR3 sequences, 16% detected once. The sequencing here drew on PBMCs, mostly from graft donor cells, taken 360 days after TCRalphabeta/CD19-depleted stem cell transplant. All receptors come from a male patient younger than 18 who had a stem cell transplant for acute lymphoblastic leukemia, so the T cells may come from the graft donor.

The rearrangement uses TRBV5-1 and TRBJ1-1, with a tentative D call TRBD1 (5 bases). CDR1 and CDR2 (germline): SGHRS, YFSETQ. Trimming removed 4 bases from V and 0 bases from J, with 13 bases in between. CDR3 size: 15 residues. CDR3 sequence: CASSVDSLMNTEAFF. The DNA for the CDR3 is TGCGCCAGCAGCGTCGACAGCCTCATGAACACTGAAGCTTTCTTT.

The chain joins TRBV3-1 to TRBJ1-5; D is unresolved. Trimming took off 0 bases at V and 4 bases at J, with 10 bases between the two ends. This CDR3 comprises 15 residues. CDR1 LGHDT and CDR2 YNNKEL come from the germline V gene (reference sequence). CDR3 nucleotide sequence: TGTGCCAGCAGCCAAGATCTTACCTGGAATCAGCCCCAGCATTTT. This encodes CASSQDLTWNQPQHF.

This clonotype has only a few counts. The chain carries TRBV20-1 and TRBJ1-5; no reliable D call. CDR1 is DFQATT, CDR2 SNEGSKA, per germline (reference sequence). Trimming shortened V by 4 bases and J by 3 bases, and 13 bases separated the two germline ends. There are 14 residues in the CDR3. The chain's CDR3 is CSAIVKTYNQPQHF. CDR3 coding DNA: TGCAGTGCTATTGTAAAAACCTACAATCAGCCCCAGCATTTT.

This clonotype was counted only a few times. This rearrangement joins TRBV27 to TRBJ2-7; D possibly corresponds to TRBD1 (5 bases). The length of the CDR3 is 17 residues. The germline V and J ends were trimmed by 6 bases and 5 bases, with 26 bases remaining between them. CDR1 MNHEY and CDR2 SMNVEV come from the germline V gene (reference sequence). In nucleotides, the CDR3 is TGTGCCAGCAGACAGGTGGTGGCGGCCCAGAATAGGAACGAGCAGTACTTC. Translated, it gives CASRQVVAAQNRNEQYF.

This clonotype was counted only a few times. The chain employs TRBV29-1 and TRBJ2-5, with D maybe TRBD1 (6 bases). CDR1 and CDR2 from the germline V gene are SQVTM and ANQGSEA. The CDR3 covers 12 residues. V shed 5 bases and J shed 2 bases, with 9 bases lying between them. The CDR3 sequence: CSVTGFQETQYF. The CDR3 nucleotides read TGCAGCGTTACAGGGTTTCAAGAGACCCAGTACTTC.

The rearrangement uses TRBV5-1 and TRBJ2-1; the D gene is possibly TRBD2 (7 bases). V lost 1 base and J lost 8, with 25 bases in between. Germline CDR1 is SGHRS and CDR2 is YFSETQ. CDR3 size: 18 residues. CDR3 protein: CASSLWRGGGPGNYEQFF. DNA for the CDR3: TGCGCCAGCAGCTTGTGGAGAGGGGGGGGGCCTGGTAACTATGAGCAGTTCTTC.

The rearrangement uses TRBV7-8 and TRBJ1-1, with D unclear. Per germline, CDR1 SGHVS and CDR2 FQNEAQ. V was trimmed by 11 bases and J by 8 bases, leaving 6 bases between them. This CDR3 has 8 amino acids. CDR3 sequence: CAAREAFF. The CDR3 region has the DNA TGTGCCGCAAGGGAAGCTTTCTTT.

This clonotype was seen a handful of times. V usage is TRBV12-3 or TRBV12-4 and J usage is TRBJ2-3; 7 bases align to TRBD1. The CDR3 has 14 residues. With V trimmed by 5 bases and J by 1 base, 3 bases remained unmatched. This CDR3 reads CASSDRAGTDTQYF. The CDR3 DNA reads TGTGCCAGCAGTGACAGGGCTGGCACAGATACGCAGTATTTT.

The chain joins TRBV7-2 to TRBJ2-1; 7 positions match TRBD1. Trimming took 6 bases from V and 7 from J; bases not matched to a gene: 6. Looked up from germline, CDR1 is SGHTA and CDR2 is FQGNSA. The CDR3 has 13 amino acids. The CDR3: CASRYYRGNEQFF. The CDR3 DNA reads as TGTGCCAGCAGGTACTACAGGGGAAATGAGCAGTTCTTC.

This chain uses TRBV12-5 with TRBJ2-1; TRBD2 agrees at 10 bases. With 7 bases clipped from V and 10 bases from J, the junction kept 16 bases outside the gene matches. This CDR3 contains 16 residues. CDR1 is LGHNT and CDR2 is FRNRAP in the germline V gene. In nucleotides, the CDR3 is TGTGCTAGTGCCCCTCCAGCGGGAGGGCCGGGTGGAGAGCAGTTCTTC. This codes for CASAPPAGGPGGEQFF.

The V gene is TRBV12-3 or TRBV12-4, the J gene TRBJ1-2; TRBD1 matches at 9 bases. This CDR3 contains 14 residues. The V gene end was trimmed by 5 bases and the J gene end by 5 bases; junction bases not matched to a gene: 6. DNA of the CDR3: TGTGCCAGCAGTGGACAGGGGATTTGGTATGGCTACACCTTC. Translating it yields CASSGQGIWYGYTF.

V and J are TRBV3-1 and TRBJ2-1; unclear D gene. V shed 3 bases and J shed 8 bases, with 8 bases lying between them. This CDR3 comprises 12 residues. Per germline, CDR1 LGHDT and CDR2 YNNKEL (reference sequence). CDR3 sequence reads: CASSHSPHEQFF. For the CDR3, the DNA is TGTGCCAGCAGCCACTCACCCCATGAGCAGTTCTTC.

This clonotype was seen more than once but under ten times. The CDR3 DNA is TGTGCCAGCAGTTTATTCCCCCAGGGGAAAGAGACCCAGTACTTC. This gives the protein CASSLFPQGKETQYF. The V gene is TRBV12-3 or TRBV12-4, the J gene TRBJ2-5; possibly TRBD1 for D (6 bases). Between the trimmed V and J ends, which lost 2 bases and 3 bases, there was a span of 13 bases. The CDR3 contains 15 residues.

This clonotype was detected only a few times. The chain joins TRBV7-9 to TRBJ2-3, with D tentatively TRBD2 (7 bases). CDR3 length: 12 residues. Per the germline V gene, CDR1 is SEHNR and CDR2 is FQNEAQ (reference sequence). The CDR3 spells CGGGAPTDTQYF. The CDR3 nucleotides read TGTGGTGGGGGGGCCCCCACAGATACGCAGTATTTT.

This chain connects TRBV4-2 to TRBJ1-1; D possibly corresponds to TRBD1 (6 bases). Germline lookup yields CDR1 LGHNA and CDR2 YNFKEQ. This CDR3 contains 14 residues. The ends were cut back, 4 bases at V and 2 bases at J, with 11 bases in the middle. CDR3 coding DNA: TGTGCCAGCAGCCGTGACAGGTTCAACACTGAAGCTTTCTTT. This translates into CASSRDRFNTEAFF.

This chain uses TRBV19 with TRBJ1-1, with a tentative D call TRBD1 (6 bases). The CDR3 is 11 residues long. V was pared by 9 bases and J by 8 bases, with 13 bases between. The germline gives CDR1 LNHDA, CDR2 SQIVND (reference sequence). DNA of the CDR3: TGTGCCAGCGGTAACAGGGCGGAAGCTTTCTTT. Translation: CASGNRAEAFF.

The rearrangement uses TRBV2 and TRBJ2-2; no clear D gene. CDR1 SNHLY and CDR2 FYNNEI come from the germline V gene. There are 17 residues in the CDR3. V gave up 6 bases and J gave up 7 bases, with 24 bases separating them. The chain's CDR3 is CASRPTSHSKTHGELFF. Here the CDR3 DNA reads TGTGCCAGCAGGCCTACCTCCCATAGTAAAACCCACGGGGAGCTGTTTTTT.

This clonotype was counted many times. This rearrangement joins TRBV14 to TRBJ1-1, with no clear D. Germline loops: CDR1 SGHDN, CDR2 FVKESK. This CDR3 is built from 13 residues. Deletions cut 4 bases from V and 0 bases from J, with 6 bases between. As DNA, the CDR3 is TGTGCCAGCAGCCTCAGCATGAACACTGAAGCTTTCTTT. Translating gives CASSLSMNTEAFF.

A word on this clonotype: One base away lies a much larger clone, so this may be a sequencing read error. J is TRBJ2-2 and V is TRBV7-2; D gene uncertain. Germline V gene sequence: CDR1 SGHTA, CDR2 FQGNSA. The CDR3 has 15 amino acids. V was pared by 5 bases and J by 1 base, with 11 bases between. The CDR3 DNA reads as TGTGCCAGCAGCCCCCACCGGCGGAACACCGGGGAGCTGTTTTTT. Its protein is CASSPHRRNTGELFF.

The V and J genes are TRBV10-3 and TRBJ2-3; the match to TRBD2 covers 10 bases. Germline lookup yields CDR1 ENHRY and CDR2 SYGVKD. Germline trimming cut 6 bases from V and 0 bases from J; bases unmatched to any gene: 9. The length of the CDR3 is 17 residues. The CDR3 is CAISPGTSGTSTDTQYF. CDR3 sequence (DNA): TGTGCCATCAGCCCCGGTACTAGCGGGACTAGCACAGATACGCAGTATTTT.